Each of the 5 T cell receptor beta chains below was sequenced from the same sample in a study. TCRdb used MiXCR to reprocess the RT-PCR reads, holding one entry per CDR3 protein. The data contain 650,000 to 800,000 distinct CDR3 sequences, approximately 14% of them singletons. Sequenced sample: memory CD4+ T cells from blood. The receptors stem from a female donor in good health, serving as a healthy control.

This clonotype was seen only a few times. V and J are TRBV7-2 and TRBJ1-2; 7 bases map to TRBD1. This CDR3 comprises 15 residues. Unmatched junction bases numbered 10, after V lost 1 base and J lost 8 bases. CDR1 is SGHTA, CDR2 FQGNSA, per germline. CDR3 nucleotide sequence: TGTGCCAGCAGCTTAGTAGAAAGGGGGCCCTCCGGCTACACCTTC. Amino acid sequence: CASSLVERGPSGYTF.

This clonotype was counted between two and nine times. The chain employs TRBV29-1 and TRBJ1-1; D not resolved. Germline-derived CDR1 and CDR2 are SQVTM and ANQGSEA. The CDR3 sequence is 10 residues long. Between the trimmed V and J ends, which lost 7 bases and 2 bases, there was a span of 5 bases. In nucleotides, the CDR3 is TGCAGCGGGGATAACACTGAAGCTTTCTTT. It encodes CSGDNTEAFF.

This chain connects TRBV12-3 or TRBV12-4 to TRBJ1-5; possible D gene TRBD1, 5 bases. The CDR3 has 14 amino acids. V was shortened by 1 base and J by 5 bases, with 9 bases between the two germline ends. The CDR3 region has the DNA TGTGCCAGCAGTTTAGACAGGTTTGATCAGCCCCAGCATTTT. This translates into CASSLDRFDQPQHF.

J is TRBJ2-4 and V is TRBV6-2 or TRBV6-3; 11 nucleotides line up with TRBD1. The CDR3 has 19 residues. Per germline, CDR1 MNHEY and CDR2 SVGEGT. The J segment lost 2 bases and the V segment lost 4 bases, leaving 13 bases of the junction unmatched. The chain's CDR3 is CASSSLWTGGRSTKNIQYF. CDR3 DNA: TGTGCCAGCAGTTCTTTGTGGACAGGGGGCCGAAGCACCAAAAACATTCAGTACTTC.

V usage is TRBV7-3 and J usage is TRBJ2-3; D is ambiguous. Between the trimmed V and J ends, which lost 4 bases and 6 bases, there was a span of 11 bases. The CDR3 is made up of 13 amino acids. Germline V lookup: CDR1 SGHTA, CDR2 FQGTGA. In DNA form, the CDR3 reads TGTGCCAGCAGCTCTCCGGACGGGGATACGCAGTATTTT. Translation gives CASSSPDGDTQYF.